These 2 T cell receptor beta chains share one sample of origin, sequenced in a study of long-term antiretroviral therapy in people with HIV (dated by TCRdb to between 2021 and 2024). The immunoSEQ hsTCRB v3.0 assay was used at survey level resolution to sequence the TRB variable region. Here the immuneACCESS table is served through TCRdb, limited to in-frame sequences with V and J called. Missing clones are a known gap in these copies; in checked studies unresolved V genes cover under half, and the rest lacks a known reason. The table for this sample lists tens of thousands of clones; 80% of them were counted only once. The ten largest clonotypes hold 5.8% of the sample. The input for sequencing was unsorted PBMCs, taken 3.4 years after starting antiretroviral therapy. The receptor source for this set is a man younger than 40 with HIV.

This clone was seen more than once but under ten times. V usage is TRBV6-1 and J usage is TRBJ1-2, with D perhaps matching TRBD1 (5 bases). CDR1 and CDR2 from the germline V gene are MNHNS and SASEGT. This CDR3 region has 13 residues. The ends were cut back, 7 bases at V and 7 bases at J, with 16 bases in the middle. The CDR3 region has the DNA TGTGCCAGCACCGACAGCGGCTCCGGTGGCTACACCTTC. Protein sequence: CASTDSGSGGYTF.

This rearrangement joins TRBV7-2 to TRBJ2-2, with 8 bases identical to TRBD2. The trim removed 1 base at V and 6 bases at J, leaving 1 base unmatched. CDR3 length: 14 amino acids. Germline V gene lookup returns CDR1 SGHTA and CDR2 FQGNSA. The CDR3 DNA reads as TGTGCCAGCAGCTTAGAAGCGGGGGCCGGGGAGCTGTTTTTT. Translating gives CASSLEAGAGELFF.